This TCR beta chain was profiled in a study of cytomegalovirus exposure and HLA in healthy donors. Germline values: CDR1 SEHNR, CDR2 FQNEAQ (reference sequence). Trimming cost V 0 bases and J 1 base, with 7 bases left between them. The CDR3 is 14 amino acids. The approximately 120-subject validation cohort, separate from the 666-subject first cohort, included the donors. Study results and caveats: According to a subsequent analysis, TCR clusters from the first cohort were inclined to appear together in the 110 or so validation repertoires. Overall, some 160 TCR beta chains were annotated as cytomegalovirus-associated.

TCRdb's table, derived via immunoSEQ multiplex PCR, lists solely in-frame clones and lacks some. The sample has 150,000 or so clones, 70% to 90% seen once. To note about this clone: Its antigen is currently unknown.

The V call is TRBV7-9, the J call TRBJ2-7; D is unclear. The TCR originated in a man aged 30 to 39 in good health and CMV-seropositive. Sequencing was done on a sample of PBMCs. The CDR3 bases are TGTGCCAGCAGCTTAGCGGAGATATCCTACGAGCAGTACTTC. This sequence encodes CASSLAEISYEQYF.